These 8 T cell receptor beta chains share one sample of origin, sequenced in a study of cytomegalovirus exposure and HLA in healthy donors. Researchers ran the PCR with 60 Vbeta and 13 Jbeta primers. Clones were read by immunoSEQ multiplex PCR, and TCRdb kept only the in-frame ones, dropping some. The sample carries over 55,000 clones, roughly 64% recorded once. Material: PBMCs. All receptors derive from a man between 40 and 49 years old in good health and CMV-seropositive.

This clone was counted a single time. The chain links TRBV19 to TRBJ1-2; D is unclear. Per the germline V gene, CDR1 is LNHDA and CDR2 is SQIVND (reference sequence). Trimming stripped 5 bases from V and 3 bases from J, with 10 bases between. The CDR3 spans 13 residues. The CDR3 nucleotides read TGTGCCAGTAGTCCCGGGATTTACTATGGCTACACCTTC. It encodes CASSPGIYYGYTF.

The sample holds a few counts of this clone. The genes are TRBV25-1 and TRBJ2-3, with D hard to call. CDR1 is MGHDK, CDR2 SYGVNS, per germline. CDR3 length: 13 amino acids. Trimming left V 7 bases short and J 1 base short, with 9 bases between. The CDR3 DNA follows: TGTGCCAGCAACCACGTAGGCACAGATACGCAGTATTTT. This sequence encodes CASNHVGTDTQYF.

This chain links TRBV27 with TRBJ2-2; D is perhaps TRBD1 (6 bases). The CDR3 is 14 amino acids. Deletions cut 4 bases from V and 6 bases from J, with 12 bases between. Looked up from germline, CDR1 is MNHEY and CDR2 is SMNVEV (reference sequence). CDR3 sequence: CASSSTGSAGELFF. The CDR3 DNA follows: TGTGCCAGCAGTTCCACAGGGTCGGCCGGGGAGCTGTTTTTT.

The chain uses TRBV10-3 and TRBJ1-4; 9 nucleotides match TRBD1. The germline V gene encodes CDR1 ENHRY and CDR2 SYGVKD. The CDR3 length is 14 residues. V gave up 6 bases and J gave up 6 bases; unmatched junction bases: 5. The CDR3 loop is CAIRQGQGDEKLFF. The CDR3 DNA reads TGTGCCATCAGACAGGGACAGGGCGATGAAAAACTGTTTTTT.

J is TRBJ2-5 and V is TRBV5-1, with D possibly being TRBD1 (7 bases). The germline V and J ends were trimmed by 4 bases and 3 bases, with 13 bases remaining between them. The germline CDR1 and CDR2 sequences are SGHRS and YFSETQ. The CDR3 has 14 residues. CDR3 loop: CASSAGTEKETQYF. DNA of the CDR3: TGCGCCAGCAGCGCGGGGACAGAAAAAGAGACCCAGTACTTC. Variable domain in full (rest from reference TRBV5-1 and TRBJ2-5): KAGVTQTPRYLIKTRGQQVTLSCSPISGHRSVSWYQQTPGQGLQFLFEYFSETQRNKGNFPGRFSGRQFSNSRSEMNVSTLELGDSALYLCASSAGTEKETQYFGPGTRLLVL.

The rearrangement uses TRBV5-1 and TRBJ1-2, with 7 bases fitting TRBD1. The CDR3 runs to 17 residues. From germline, CDR1 is SGHRS and CDR2 YFSETQ. Trimming cost V 0 bases and J 0 bases; bases outside gene matches: 8. Here the CDR3 DNA reads TGCGCCAGCAGCTTGGGTCATGGGACAGAAGCTAACTATGGCTACACCTTC. Translation: CASSLGHGTEANYGYTF.

V and J are TRBV6-1 and TRBJ2-7; TRBD2 aligns across 9 bases. Germline CDR1 MNHNS, CDR2 SASEGT. The V segment lost 1 base and the J segment 7 bases; nucleotides outside the gene matches: 5. This CDR3 spans 14 amino acids. CDR3 amino acids: CASSEGLAGREQYF. CDR3 bases: TGTGCCAGCAGTGAAGGTCTAGCGGGGCGAGAGCAGTACTTC.

The chain has TRBV9 and TRBJ1-5; TRBD1 agrees at 10 bases. V was pared by 0 bases and J by 6 bases, with 3 bases of the junction left unmatched. The CDR3 is made up of 15 amino acids. Germline CDR1 SGDLS, CDR2 YYNGEE. CDR3 sequence reads: CASSVGDRGGQPQHF. The CDR3 DNA is TGTGCCAGCAGCGTAGGGGACAGGGGCGGTCAGCCCCAGCATTTT.